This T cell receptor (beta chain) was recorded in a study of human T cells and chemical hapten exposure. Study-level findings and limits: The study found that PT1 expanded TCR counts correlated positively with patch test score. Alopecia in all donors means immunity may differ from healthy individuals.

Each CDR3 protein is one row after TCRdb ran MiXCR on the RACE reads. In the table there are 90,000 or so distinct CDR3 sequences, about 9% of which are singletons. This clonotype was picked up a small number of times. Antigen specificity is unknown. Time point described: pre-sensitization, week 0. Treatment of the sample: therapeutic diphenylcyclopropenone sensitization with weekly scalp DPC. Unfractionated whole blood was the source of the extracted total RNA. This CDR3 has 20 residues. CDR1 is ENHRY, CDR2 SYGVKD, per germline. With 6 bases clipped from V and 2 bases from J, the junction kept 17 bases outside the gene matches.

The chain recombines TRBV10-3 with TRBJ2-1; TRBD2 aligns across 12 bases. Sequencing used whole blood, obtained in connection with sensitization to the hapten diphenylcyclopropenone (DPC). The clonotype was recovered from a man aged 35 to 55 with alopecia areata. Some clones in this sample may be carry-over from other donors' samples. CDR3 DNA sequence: TGTGCCATCAGAACCGGGACTAGCGGGCGTCAAGGTAGTACCTACAATGAGCAGTTCTTC. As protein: CAIRTGTSGRQGSTYNEQFF.